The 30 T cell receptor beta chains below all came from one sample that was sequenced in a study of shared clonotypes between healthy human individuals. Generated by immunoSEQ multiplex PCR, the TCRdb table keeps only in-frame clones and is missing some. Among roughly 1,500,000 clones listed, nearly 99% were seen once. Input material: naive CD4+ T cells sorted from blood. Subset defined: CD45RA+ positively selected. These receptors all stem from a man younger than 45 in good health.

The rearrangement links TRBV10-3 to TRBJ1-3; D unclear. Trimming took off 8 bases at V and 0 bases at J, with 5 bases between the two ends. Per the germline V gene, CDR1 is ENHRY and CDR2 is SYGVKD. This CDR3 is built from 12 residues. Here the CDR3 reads CAIQSSGNTIYF. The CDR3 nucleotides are TGTGCCATCCAATCCTCTGGAAACACCATATATTTT.

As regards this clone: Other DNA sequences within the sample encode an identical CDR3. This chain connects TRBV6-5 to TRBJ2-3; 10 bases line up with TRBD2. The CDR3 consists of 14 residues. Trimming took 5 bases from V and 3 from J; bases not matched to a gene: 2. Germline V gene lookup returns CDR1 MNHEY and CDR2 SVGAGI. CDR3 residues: CASSTGLATDTQYF. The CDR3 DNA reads TGTGCCAGCAGTACGGGACTAGCGACAGATACGCAGTATTTT.

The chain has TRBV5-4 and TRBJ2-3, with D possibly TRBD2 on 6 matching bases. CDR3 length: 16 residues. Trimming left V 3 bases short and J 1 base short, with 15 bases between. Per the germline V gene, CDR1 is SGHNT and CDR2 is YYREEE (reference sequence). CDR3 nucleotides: TGTGCCAGCAGCTCGAGAGCGGGTTCAGGCACAGATACGCAGTATTTT. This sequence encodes CASSSRAGSGTDTQYF. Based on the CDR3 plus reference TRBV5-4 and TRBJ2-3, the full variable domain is ETGVTQSPTHLIKTRGQQVTLRCSSQSGHNTVSWYQQALGQGPQFIFQYYREEENGRGNFPPRFSGLQFPNYSSELNVNALELDDSALYLCASSSRAGSGTDTQYFGPGTRLTVL.

CDR3 bases: TGTGCCATCAGTGGACAGCATCATCGCTCTGGAAACACCATATATTTT. Its protein product is CAISGQHHRSGNTIYF. The genes are TRBV10-3 and TRBJ1-3; D perhaps matches TRBD1 (5 bases). The germline V gene encodes CDR1 ENHRY and CDR2 SYGVKD. Deletions cut 4 bases from V and 0 bases from J, with 13 bases between. The CDR3 consists of 16 residues.

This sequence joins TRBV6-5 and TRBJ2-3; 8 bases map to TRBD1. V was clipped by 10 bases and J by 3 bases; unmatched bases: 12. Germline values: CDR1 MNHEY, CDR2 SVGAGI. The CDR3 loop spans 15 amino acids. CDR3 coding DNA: TGTGCCACAAGAGGACAGGGAGGTCCAACAGATACGCAGTATTTT. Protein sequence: CATRGQGGPTDTQYF.

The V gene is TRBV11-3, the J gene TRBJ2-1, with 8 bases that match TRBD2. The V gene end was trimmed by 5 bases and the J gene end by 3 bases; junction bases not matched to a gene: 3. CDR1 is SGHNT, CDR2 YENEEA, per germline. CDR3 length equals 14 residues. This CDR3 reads CASSREGNYNEQFF. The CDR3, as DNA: TGTGCCAGCAGCCGGGAGGGAAACTACAATGAGCAGTTCTTC.

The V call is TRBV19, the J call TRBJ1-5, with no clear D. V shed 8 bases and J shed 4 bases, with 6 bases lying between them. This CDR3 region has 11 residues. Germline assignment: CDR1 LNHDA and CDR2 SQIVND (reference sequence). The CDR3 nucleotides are TGTGCCAGTGGCCTAAATCAGCCCCAGCATTTT. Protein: CASGLNQPQHF.

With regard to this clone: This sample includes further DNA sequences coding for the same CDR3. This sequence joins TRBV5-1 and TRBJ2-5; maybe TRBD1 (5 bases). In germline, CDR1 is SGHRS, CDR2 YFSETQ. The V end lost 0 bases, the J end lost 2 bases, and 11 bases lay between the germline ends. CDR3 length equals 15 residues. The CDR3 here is CASSLGPGRQETQYF. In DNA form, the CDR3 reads TGCGCCAGCAGCTTGGGTCCAGGGCGTCAAGAGACCCAGTACTTC.

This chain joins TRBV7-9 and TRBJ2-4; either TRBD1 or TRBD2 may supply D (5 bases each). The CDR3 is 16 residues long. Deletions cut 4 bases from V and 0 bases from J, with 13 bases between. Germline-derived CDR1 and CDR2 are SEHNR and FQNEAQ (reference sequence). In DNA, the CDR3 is TGTGCCAGCAGCTCCTCGGGGCATCTAGCCAAAAACATTCAGTACTTC. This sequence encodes CASSSSGHLAKNIQYF.

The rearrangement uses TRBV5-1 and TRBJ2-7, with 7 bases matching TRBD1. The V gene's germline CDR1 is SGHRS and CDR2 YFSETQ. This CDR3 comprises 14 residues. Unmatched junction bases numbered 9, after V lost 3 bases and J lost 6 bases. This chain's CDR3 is CASSWGQGDSEQYF. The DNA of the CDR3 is TGCGCCAGCAGCTGGGGTCAGGGGGATAGCGAGCAGTACTTC.

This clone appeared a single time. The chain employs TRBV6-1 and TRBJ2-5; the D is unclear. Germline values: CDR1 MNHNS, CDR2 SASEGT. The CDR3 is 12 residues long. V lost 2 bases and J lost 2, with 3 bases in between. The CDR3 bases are TGTGCCAGCAGTGAATGGCAAGAGACCCAGTACTTC. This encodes CASSEWQETQYF.

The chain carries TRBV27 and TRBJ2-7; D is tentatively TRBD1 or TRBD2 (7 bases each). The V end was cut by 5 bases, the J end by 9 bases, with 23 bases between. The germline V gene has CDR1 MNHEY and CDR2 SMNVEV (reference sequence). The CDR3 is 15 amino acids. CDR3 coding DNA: TGTGCCAGCAGTACCCAGGGGGGGGCCCGCGGGGCGCAGTACTTC. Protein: CASSTQGGARGAQYF.

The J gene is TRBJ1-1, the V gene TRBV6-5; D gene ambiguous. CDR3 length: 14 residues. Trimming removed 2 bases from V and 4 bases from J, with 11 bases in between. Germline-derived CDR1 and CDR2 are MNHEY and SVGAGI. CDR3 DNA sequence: TGTGCCAGCAGTTACAGGCAGCCCAGCACTGAAGCTTTCTTT. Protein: CASSYRQPSTEAFF.

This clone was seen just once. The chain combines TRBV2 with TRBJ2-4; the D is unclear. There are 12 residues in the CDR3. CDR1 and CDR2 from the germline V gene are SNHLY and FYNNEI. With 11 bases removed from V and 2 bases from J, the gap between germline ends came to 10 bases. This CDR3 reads CASVGPKNIQYF. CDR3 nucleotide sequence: TGTGCCTCGGTAGGGCCCAAAAACATTCAGTACTTC. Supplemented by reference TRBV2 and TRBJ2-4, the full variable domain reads EPEVTQTPSHQVTQMGQEVILRCVPISNHLYFYWYRQILGQKVEFLVSFYNNEISEKSEIFDDQFSVERPDGSNFTLKIRSTKLEDSAMYFCASVGPKNIQYFGAGTRLSVL.

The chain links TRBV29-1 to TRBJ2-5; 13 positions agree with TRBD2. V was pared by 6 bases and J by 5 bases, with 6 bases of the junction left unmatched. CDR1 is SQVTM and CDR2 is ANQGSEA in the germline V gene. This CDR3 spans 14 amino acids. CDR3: CSVSGTSGTETQYF. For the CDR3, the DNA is TGCAGCGTGTCCGGGACTAGCGGGACTGAGACCCAGTACTTC.

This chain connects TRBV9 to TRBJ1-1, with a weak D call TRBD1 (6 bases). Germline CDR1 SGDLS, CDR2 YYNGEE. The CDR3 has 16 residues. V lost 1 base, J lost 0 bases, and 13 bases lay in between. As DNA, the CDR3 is TGTGCCAGCAGCGTACGACAGGAGTCGATGAACACTGAAGCTTTCTTT. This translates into CASSVRQESMNTEAFF.

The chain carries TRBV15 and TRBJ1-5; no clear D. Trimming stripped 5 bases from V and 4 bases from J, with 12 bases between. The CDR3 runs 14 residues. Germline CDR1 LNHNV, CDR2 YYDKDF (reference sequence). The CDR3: CATSSEQTNQPQHF. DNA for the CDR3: TGTGCCACCAGCTCAGAACAGACAAATCAGCCCCAGCATTTT.

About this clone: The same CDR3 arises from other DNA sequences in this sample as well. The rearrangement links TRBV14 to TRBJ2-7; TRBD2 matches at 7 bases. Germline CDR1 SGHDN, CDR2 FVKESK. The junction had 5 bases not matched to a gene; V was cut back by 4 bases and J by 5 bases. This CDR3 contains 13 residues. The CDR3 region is CASSRRGVDEQYF. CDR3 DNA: TGTGCCAGCAGCCGTCGGGGGGTTGACGAGCAGTACTTC.

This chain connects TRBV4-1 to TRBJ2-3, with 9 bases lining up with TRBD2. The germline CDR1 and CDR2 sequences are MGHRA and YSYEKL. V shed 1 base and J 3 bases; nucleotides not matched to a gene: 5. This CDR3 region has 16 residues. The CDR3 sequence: CASSQVGGRGTDTQYF. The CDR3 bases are TGCGCCAGCAGCCAAGTAGGCGGGAGGGGTACAGATACGCAGTATTTT.

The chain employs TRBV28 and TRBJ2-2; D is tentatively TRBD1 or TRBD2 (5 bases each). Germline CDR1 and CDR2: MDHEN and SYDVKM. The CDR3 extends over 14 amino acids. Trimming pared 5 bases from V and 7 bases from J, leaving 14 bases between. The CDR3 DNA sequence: TGTGCCAGCAGTGGGGCTGGGGACCTCGGGGAGCTGTTTTTT. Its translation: CASSGAGDLGELFF.

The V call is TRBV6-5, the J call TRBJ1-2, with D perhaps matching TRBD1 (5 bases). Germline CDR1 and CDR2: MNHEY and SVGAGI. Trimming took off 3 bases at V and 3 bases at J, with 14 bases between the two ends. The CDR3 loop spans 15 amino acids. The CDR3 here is CASSYLSDSHYGYTF. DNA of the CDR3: TGTGCCAGCAGTTATCTCAGCGACAGCCACTATGGCTACACCTTC.

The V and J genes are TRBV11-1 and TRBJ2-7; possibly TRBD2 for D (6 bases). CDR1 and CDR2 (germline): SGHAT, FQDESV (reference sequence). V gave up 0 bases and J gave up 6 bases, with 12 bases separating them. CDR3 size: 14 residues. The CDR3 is CASSLAFFGGEQYF. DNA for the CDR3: TGTGCCAGCAGCTTAGCGTTCTTCGGGGGCGAGCAGTACTTC.

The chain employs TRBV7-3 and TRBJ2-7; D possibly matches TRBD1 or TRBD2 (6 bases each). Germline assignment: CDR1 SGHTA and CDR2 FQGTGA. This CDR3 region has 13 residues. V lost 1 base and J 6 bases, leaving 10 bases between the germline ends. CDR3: CASSLNGGLEQYF. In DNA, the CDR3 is TGTGCCAGCAGCTTAAATGGGGGGCTCGAGCAGTACTTC.

The CDR3 DNA follows: TGTGCTAGTGGTTTGGCGGGACCGATGAACACCGGGGAGCTGTTTTTT. Translation: CASGLAGPMNTGELFF. The V gene is TRBV12-5, the J gene TRBJ2-2, with D perhaps TRBD1 or TRBD2 (5 bases each). The CDR3 spans 16 residues. Germline CDR1 LGHNT, CDR2 FRNRAP. V gave up 1 base and J gave up 1 base, with 10 bases separating them.

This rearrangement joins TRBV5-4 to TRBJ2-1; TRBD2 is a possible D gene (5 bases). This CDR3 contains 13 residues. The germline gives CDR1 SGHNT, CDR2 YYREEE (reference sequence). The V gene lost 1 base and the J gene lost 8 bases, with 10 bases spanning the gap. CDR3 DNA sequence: TGTGCCAGCAGCTTGCCTAGCAACTATGAGCAGTTCTTC. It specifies CASSLPSNYEQFF. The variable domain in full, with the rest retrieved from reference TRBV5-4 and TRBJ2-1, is ETGVTQSPTHLIKTRGQQVTLRCSSQSGHNTVSWYQQALGQGPQFIFQYYREEENGRGNFPPRFSGLQFPNYSSELNVNALELDDSALYLCASSLPSNYEQFFGPGTRLTVL.

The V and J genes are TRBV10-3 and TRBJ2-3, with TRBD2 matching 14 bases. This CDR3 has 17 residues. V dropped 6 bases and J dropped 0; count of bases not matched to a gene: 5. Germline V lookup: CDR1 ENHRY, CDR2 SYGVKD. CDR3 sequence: CAIRKGLAGESTDTQYF. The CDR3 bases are TGTGCCATCAGGAAGGGACTAGCGGGGGAAAGCACAGATACGCAGTATTTT.

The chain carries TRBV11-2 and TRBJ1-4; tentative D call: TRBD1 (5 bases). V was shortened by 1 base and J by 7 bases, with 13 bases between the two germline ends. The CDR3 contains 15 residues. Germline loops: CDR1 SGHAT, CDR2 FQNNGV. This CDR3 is CASSLVGAGSEKLFF. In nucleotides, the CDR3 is TGTGCCAGCAGCTTAGTAGGGGCAGGGAGTGAAAAACTGTTTTTT.

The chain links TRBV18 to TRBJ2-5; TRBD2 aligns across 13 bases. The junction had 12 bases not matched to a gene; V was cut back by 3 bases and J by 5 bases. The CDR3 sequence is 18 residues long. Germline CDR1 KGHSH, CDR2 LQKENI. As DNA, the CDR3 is TGTGCCAGCTCACCCCTAGCCCCAGGGACTAGCGGGGTTGAGACCCAGTACTTC. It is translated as CASSPLAPGTSGVETQYF.

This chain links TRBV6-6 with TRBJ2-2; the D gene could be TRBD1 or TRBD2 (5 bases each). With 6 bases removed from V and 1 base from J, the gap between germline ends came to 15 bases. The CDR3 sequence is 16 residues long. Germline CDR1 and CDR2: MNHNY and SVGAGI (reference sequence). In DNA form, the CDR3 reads TGTGCCAGCAGCTGGACCGGGACCCTGAACACCGGGGAGCTGTTTTTT. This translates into CASSWTGTLNTGELFF.

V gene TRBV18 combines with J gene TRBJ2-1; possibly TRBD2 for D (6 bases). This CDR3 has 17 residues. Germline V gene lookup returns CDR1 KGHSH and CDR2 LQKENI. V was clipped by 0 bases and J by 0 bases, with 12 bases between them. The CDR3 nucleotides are TGTGCCAGCTCACCACCAACGGGGGAGGTCTCCTACAATGAGCAGTTCTTC. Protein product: CASSPPTGEVSYNEQFF.